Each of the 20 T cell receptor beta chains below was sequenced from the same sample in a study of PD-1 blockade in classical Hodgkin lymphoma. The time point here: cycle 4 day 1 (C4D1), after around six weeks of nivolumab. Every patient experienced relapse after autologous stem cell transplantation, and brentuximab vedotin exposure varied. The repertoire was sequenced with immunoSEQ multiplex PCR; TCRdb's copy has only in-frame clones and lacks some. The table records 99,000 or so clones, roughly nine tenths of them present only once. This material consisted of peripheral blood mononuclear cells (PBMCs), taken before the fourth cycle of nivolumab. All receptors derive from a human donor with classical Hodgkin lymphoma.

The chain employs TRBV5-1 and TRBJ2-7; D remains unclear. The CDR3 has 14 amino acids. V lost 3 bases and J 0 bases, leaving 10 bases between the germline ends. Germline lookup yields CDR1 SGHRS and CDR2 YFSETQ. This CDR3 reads CASSYRTDSYEQYF. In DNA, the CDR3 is TGCGCCAGCAGCTACCGGACGGACTCCTACGAGCAGTACTTC.

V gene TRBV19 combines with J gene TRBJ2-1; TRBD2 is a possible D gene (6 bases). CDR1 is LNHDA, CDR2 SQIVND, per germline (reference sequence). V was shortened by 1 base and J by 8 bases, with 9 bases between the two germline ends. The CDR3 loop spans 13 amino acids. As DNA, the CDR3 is TGTGCCAGTAGTATAGCGGGAGTGTATGAGCAGTTCTTC. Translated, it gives CASSIAGVYEQFF.

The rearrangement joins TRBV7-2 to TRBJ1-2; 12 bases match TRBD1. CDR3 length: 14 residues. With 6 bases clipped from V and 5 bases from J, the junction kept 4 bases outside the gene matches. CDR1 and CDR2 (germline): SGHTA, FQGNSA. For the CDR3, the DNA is TGTGCCAGCAGTCCGGGACAGGGGGCTTATGGCTACACCTTC. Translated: CASSPGQGAYGYTF.

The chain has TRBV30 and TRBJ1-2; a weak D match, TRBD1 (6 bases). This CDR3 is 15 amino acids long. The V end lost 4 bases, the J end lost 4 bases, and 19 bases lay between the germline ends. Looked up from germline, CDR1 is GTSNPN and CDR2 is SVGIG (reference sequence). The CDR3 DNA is TGTGCCTGGATTTCGGGGGCCTCTATATTCTATGGCTACACCTTC. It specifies CAWISGASIFYGYTF. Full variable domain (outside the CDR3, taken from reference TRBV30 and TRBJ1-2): SQTIHQWPATLVQPVGSPLSLECTVEGTSNPNLYWYRQAAGRGLQLLFYSVGIGQISSEVPQNLSASRPQDRQFILSSKKLLLSDSGFYLCAWISGASIFYGYTFGSGTRLTVV.

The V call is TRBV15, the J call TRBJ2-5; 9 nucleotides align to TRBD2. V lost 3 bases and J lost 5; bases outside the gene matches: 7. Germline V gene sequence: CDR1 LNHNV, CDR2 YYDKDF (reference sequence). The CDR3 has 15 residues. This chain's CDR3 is CATSSSLAGVETQYF. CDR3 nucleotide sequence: TGTGCCACCAGCAGTTCTTTAGCGGGAGTGGAGACCCAGTACTTC. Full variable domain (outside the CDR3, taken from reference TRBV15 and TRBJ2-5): DAMVIQNPRYQVTQFGKPVTLSCSQTLNHNVMYWYQQKSSQAPKLLFHYYDKDFNNEADTPDNFQSRRPNTSFCFLDIRSPGLGDTAMYLCATSSSLAGVETQYFGPGTRLLVL.

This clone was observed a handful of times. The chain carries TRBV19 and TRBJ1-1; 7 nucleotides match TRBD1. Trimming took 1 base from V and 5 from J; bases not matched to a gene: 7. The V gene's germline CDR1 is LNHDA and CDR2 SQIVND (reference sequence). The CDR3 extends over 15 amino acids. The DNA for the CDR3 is TGTGCCAGTAGTATAGTGGCAGGGGGGAATACTGAAGCTTTCTTT. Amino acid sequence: CASSIVAGGNTEAFF.

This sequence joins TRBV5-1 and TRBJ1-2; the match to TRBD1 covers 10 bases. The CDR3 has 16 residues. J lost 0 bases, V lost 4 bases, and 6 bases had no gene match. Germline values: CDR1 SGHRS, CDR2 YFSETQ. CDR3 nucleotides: TGCGCCAGCAGCAAAACCGGGACAGGGGCTAACTATGGCTACACCTTC. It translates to CASSKTGTGANYGYTF. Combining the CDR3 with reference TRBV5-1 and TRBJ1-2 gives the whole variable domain KAGVTQTPRYLIKTRGQQVTLSCSPISGHRSVSWYQQTPGQGLQFLFEYFSETQRNKGNFPGRFSGRQFSNSRSEMNVSTLELGDSALYLCASSKTGTGANYGYTFGSGTRLTVV.

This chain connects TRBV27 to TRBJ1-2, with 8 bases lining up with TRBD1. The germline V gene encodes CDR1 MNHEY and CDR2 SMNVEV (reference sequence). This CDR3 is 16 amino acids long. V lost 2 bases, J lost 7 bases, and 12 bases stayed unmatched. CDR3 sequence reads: CASSLIQGATQSGYTF. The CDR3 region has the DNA TGTGCCAGCAGTTTAATTCAGGGGGCGACCCAATCTGGCTACACCTTC.

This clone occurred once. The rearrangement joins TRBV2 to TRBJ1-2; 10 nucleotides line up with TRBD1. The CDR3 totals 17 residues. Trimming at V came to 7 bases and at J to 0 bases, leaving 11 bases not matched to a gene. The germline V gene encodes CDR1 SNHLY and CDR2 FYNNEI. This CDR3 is CASTLGTGEISNYGYTF. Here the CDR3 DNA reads TGTGCCAGCACCCTAGGGACAGGGGAAATCTCTAACTATGGCTACACCTTC.

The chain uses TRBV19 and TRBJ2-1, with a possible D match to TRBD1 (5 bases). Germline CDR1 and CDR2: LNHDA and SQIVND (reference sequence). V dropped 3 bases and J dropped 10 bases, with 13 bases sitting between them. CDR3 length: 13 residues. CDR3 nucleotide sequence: TGTGCCAGTAGTATCCTCCAGGGCGTAGAGCAGTTCTTC. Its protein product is CASSILQGVEQFF.

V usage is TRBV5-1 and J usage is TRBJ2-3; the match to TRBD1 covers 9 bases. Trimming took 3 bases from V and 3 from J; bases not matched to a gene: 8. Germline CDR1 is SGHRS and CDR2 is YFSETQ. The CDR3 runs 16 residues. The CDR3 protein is CASSWGDRVRTDTQYF. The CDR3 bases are TGCGCCAGCAGCTGGGGGGACAGGGTAAGGACAGATACGCAGTATTTT.

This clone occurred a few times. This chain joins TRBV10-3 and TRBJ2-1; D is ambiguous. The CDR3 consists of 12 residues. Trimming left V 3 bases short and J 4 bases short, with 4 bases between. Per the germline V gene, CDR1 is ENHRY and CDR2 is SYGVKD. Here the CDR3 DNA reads TGTGCCATCAGTGATGAATACAATGAGCAGTTCTTC. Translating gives CAISDEYNEQFF.

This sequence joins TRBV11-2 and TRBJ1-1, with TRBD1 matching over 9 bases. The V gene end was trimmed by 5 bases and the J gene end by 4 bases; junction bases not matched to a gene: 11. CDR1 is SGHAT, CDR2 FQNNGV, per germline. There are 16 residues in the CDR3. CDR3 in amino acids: CASSIFGQGPGTEAFF. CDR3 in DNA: TGTGCCAGCAGCATATTCGGACAGGGGCCGGGCACTGAAGCTTTCTTT.

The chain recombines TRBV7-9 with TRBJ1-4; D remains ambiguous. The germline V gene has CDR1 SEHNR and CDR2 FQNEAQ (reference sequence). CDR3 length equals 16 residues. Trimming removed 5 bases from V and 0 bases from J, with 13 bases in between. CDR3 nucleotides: TGTGCCAGCAGCCCCCCCCGGGGTCCAACTAATGAAAAACTGTTTTTT. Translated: CASSPPRGPTNEKLFF.

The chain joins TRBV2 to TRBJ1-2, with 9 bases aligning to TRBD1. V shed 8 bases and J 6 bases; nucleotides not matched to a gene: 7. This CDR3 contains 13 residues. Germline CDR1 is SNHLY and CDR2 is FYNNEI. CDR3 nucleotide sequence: TGTGCCAGCTGCCGGGACAGGGAAGATGGCTACACCTTC. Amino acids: CASCRDREDGYTF. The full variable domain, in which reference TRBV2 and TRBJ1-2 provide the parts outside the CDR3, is EPEVTQTPSHQVTQMGQEVILRCVPISNHLYFYWYRQILGQKVEFLVSFYNNEISEKSEIFDDQFSVERPDGSNFTLKIRSTKLEDSAMYFCASCRDREDGYTFGSGTRLTVV.

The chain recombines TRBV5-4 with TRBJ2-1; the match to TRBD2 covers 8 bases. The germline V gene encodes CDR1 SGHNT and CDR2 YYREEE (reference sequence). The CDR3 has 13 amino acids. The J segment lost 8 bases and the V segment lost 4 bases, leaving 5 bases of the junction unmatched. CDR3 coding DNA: TGTGCCAGCAGCCCCGGAGCGGGAGATGAGCAGTTCTTC. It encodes CASSPGAGDEQFF.

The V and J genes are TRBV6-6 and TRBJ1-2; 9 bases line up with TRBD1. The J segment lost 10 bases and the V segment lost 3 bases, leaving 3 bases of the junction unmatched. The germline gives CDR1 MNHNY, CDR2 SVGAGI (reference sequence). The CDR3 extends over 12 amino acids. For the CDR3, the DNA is TGTGCCAGCAGTTATACAGGGGGCGACTACACCTTC. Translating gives CASSYTGGDYTF.

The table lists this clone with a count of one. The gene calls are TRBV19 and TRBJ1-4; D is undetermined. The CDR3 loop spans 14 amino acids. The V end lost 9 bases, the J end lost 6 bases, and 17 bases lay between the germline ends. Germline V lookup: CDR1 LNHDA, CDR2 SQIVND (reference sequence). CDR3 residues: CASLSRFEDEKLFF. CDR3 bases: TGTGCCAGCCTAAGCAGGTTTGAGGATGAAAAACTGTTTTTT.

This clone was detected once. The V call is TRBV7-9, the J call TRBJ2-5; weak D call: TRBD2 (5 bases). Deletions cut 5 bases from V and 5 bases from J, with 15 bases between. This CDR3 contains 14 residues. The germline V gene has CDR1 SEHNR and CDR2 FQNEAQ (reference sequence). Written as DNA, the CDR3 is TGTGCCAGCAGCCCCCCGGCGGGCTGGGAGACCCAGTACTTC. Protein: CASSPPAGWETQYF. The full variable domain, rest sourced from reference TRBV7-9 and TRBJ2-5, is DTGVSQNPRHKITKRGQNVTFRCDPISEHNRLYWYRQTLGQGPEFLTYFQNEAQLEKSRLLSDRFSAERPKGSFSTLEIQRTEQGDSAMYLCASSPPAGWETQYFGPGTRLLVL.

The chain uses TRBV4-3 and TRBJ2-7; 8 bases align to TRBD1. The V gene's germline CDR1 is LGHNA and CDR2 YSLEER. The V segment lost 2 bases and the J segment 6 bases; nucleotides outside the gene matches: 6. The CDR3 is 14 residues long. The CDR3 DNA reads TGCGCCAGCAGCCAATCAGGGGGCGAGGGCGAGCAGTACTTC. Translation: CASSQSGGEGEQYF.